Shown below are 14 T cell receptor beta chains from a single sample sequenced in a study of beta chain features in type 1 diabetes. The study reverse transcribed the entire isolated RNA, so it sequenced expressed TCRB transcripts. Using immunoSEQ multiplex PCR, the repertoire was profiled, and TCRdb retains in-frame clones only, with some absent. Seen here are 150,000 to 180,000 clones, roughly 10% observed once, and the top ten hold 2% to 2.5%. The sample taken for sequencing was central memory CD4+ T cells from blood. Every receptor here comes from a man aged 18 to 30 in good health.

CDR3 amino acids: CASHGTGSYEQYF. DNA of the CDR3: TGTGCCAGCCATGGGACAGGATCCTACGAGCAGTACTTC. The chain combines TRBV18 with TRBJ2-7; 8 positions match TRBD1. Unmatched junction bases numbered 4, after V lost 8 bases and J lost 1 base. Germline V gene lookup returns CDR1 KGHSH and CDR2 LQKENI. This CDR3 is built from 13 residues.

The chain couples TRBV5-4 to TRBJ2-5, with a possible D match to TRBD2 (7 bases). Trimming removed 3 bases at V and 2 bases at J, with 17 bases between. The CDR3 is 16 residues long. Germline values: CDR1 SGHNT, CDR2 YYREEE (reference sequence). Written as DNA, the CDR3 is TGTGCCAGCAGCTCGAGGGGGGGGAACGATCAAGAGACCCAGTACTTC. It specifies CASSSRGGNDQETQYF.

The CDR3 bases are TGTGCCAGCAGGGAACAGGGTTACCGCACAGATACGCAGTATTTT. This sequence encodes CASREQGYRTDTQYF. This chain joins TRBV5-6 and TRBJ2-3; a possible D gene is TRBD1 (6 bases). Deletions cut 5 bases from V and 1 base from J, with 14 bases between. Germline V gene data show CDR1 as SGHDT and CDR2 as YYEEEE. CDR3 length equals 15 residues.

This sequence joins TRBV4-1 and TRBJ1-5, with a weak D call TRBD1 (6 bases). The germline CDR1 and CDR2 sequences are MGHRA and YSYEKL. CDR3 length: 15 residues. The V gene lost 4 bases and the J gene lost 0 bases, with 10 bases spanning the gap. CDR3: CASSPGAYSNQPQHF. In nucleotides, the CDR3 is TGCGCCAGCAGCCCAGGGGCATATAGCAATCAGCCCCAGCATTTT.

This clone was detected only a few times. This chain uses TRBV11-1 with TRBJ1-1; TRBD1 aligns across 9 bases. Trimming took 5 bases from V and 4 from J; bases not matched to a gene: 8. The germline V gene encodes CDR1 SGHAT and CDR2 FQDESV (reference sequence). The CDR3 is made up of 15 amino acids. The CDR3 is CASSLPQGATTEAFF. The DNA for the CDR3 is TGTGCCAGCAGCCTCCCACAGGGGGCAACCACTGAAGCTTTCTTT.

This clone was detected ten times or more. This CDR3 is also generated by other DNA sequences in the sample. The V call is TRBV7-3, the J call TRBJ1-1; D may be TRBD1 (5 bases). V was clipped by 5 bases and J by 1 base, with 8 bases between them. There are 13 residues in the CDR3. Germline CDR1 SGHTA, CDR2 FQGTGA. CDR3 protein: CASSIQENTEAFF. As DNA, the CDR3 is TGTGCCAGCAGCATACAGGAGAACACTGAAGCTTTCTTT.

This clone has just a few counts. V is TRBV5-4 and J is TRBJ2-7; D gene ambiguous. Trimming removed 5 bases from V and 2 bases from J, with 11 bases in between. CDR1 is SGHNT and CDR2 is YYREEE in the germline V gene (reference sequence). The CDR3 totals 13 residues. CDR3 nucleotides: TGTGCCAGCAGGCAAGGAAGTACCTACGAGCAGTACTTC. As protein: CASRQGSTYEQYF.

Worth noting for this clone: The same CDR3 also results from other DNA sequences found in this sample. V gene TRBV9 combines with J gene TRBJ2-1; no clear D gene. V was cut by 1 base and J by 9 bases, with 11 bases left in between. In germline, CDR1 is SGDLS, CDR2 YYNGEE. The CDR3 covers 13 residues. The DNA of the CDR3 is TGTGCCAGCAGCGTACGCGGACGAGGTGAGCAGTTCTTC. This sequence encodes CASSVRGRGEQFF.

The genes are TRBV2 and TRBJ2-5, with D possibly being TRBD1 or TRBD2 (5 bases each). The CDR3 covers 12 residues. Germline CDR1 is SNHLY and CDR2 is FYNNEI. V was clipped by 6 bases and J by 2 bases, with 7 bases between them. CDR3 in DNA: TGTGCCAGCAGGGGACGGCAAGAGACCCAGTACTTC. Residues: CASRGRQETQYF.

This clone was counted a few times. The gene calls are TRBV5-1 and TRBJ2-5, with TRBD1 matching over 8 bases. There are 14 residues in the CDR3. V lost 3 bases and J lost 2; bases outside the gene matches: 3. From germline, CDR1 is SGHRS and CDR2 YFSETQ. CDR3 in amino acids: CASSYNRGQETQYF. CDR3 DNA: TGCGCCAGCAGCTACAACAGGGGGCAAGAGACCCAGTACTTC.

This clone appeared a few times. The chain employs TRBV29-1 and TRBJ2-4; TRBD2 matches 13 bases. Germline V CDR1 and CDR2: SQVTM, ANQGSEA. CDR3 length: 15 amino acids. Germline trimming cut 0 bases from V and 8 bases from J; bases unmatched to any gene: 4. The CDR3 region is CSVEDRTSGRHIQYF. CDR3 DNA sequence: TGCAGCGTTGAAGACCGGACTAGCGGGAGACACATTCAGTACTTC. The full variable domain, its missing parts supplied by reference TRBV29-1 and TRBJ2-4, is SAVISQKPSRDICQRGTSLTIQCQVDSQVTMMFWYRQQPGQSLTLIATANQGSEATYESGFVIDKFPISRPNLTFSTLTVSNMSPEDSSIYLCSVEDRTSGRHIQYFGAGTRLSVL.

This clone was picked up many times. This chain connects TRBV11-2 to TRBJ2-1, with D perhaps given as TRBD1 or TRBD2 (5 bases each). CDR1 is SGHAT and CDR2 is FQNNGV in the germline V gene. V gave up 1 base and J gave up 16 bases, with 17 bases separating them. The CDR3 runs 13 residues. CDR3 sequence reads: CASSLADGTHPFF. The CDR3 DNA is TGTGCCAGCAGCTTAGCCGACGGGACGCACCCATTCTTC.

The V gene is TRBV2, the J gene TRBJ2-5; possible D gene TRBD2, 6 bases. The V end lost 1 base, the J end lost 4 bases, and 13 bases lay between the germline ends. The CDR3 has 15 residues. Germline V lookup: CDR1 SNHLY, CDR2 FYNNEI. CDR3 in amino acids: CASSEGMEGRETQYF. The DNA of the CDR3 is TGTGCCAGCAGTGAAGGAATGGAGGGGCGAGAGACCCAGTACTTC.

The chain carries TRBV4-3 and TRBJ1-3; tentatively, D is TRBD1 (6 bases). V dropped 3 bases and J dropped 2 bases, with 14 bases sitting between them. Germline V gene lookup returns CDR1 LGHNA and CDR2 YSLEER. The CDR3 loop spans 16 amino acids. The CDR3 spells CASSQEPTGTGNTIYF. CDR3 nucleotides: TGCGCCAGCAGCCAGGAACCGACAGGAACTGGAAACACCATATATTTT.